This TCR beta chain was identified during a study of cytomegalovirus exposure and HLA in healthy donors. The overall study: Out of 150 million to 200 million T cells, an earlier analysis found over 90 million unique TCR beta sequences in total. Whole-study results and caveats: Specificity for CMV antigens was confirmed in vitro for three of the CMV-associated chains. Within an earlier analysis, most TCR beta V segments proved productive either about 87% or about 30% of the time.

In the PCR, 60 Vbeta and 13 Jbeta primers were used. Using immunoSEQ multiplex PCR, the repertoire was profiled, and TCRdb retains in-frame clones only, with some absent. Of 120,000 or so clones in the sample, about 80% were seen once. Concerning this clone itself: Its target is not known.

V trimming: 2 bases; J trimming: 5 bases; junction bases outside the gene matches: 3. Germline V gives CDR1 MNHEY, CDR2 SMNVEV (reference sequence). The CDR3 sequence is 14 residues long. Sequences were obtained from PBMCs. The chain has TRBV27 and TRBJ2-5; the match to TRBD2 covers 9 bases. The source of this sequence is a female donor in good health and CMV-seropositive. CDR3 sequence: CASSLGTSWETQYF. CDR3 bases: TGTGCCAGCAGTTTAGGGACTAGCTGGGAGACCCAGTACTTC.